This TCR beta chain was documented in a study of PD-1 blockade in classical Hodgkin lymphoma. Study-wide findings and caveats: By C4D1, CD4+ diversity increased significantly, especially in complete responders. Lower baseline TCR diversity marked trial partial responders and progressors.

V lost 1 base to trimming and J lost 6 bases, with 14 bases between them. The germline gives CDR1 SGHDT, CDR2 YYEEEE. This CDR3 is built from 14 residues. Repertoires were generated with immunoSEQ multiplex PCR, while TCRdb's copy carries only in-frame clones and drops some. Among some 65,000 clones listed, about 64% were seen once. Each patient's relapse followed autologous stem cell transplantation, and brentuximab vedotin exposure varied. Complete response, partial response or progressive disease constituted the best response categories observed. With respect to this clone: The antigen is not known.

Sequencing used peripheral blood mononuclear cells (PBMCs), obtained before the second cycle of nivolumab. The receptor was derived from a human donor with classical Hodgkin lymphoma. This chain uses TRBV5-6 with TRBJ2-7; D gene uncertain. The CDR3 region is CASSLRGSFSEQYF. The CDR3 nucleotides read TGTGCCAGCAGCTTGAGAGGTTCGTTCTCCGAGCAGTACTTC.